The rows below give T cell receptor beta chains drawn from one sample of a study of cytomegalovirus exposure and HLA in healthy donors. The assay was immunoSEQ multiplex PCR, and TCRdb's table has in-frame clones only and misses some. The sample consists of some 170,000 clones, over 75% of them appearing once. Sequencing was performed on PBMCs. These receptors came from a man in his forties in good health and CMV-seropositive. Each CDR3 is given without its conserved first and last residue. Each record gives: V gene, clone size, CDR3 length, J gene, CDR3 protein. Expanded clones get a size class; other rows say once, few or many, or leave the size out.

V gene: TRBV6-5
clone size: NA
CDR3 length: 13
J gene: TRBJ2-7
CDR3 protein: ASSYSSSGSYEQY

V gene: TRBV7-9
clone size: NA
CDR3 length: 14
J gene: TRBJ1-1
CDR3 protein: ASSLWRGEKNTEAF

V gene: TRBV7-9
clone size: NA
CDR3 length: 13
J gene: TRBJ2-1
CDR3 protein: ASSLAGGAYNEQF

V gene: TRBV7-2
clone size: NA
CDR3 length: 10
J gene: TRBJ1-5
CDR3 protein: AVSSNNQPQH

V gene: TRBV19
clone size: NA
CDR3 length: 14
J gene: TRBJ2-1
CDR3 protein: ASWGVTGSSYNEQF

V gene: TRBV4-1
clone size: NA
CDR3 length: 13
J gene: TRBJ1-1
CDR3 protein: ASSRGPGSDTEAF

V gene: TRBV19
clone size: NA
CDR3 length: 13
J gene: TRBJ2-7
CDR3 protein: ASSIGGGRSYEQY

V gene: TRBV5-6
clone size: NA
CDR3 length: 12
J gene: TRBJ2-2
CDR3 protein: ASSRDTHTGELF

V gene: TRBV29-1
clone size: NA
CDR3 length: 14
J gene: TRBJ1-5
CDR3 protein: SVAAGDGYSNQPQH

V gene: TRBV19
clone size: NA
CDR3 length: 14
J gene: TRBJ2-2
CDR3 protein: ASSPVLSANTGELF

V gene: TRBV20-1
clone size: NA
CDR3 length: 9
J gene: TRBJ2-7
CDR3 protein: SARTAHEQY

V gene: TRBV30
clone size: NA
CDR3 length: 12
J gene: TRBJ1-5
CDR3 protein: AFTLDRGNQPQH

V gene: TRBV14
clone size: NA
CDR3 length: 12
J gene: TRBJ1-1
CDR3 protein: ASSIGQGGTEAF

V gene: TRBV7-2
clone size: NA
CDR3 length: 9
J gene: TRBJ2-3
CDR3 protein: ASSLTDTQY

V gene: TRBV2
clone size: NA
CDR3 length: 13
J gene: TRBJ2-2
CDR3 protein: ASLSAGGYTGELF

V gene: TRBV27
clone size: NA
CDR3 length: 13
J gene: TRBJ2-7
CDR3 protein: ASQKGGYDSYEQY

V gene: TRBV5-4
clone size: NA
CDR3 length: 13
J gene: TRBJ2-5
CDR3 protein: ASSSQGGWAETQY

V gene: TRBV9
clone size: few
CDR3 length: 12
J gene: TRBJ1-2
CDR3 protein: ASSVAEGAFGYT

V gene: TRBV6-1
clone size: NA
CDR3 length: 13
J gene: TRBJ1-5
CDR3 protein: ASRAGIPSNQPQH

V gene: TRBV9
clone size: NA
CDR3 length: 11
J gene: TRBJ2-7
CDR3 protein: ASSVVGAGEQY

V gene: TRBV12-2
clone size: NA
CDR3 length: 13
J gene: TRBJ2-4
CDR3 protein: ASRFRGTTKNIQY

V gene: TRBV2
clone size: NA
CDR3 length: 10
J gene: TRBJ2-7
CDR3 protein: ASSATPYEQY

V gene: TRBV27
clone size: NA
CDR3 length: 13
J gene: TRBJ1-1
CDR3 protein: ASSPRQLRGTEAF

V gene: TRBV7-9
clone size: NA
CDR3 length: 11
J gene: TRBJ2-3
CDR3 protein: ASSSTGTDTQY

V gene: TRBV5-6
clone size: NA
CDR3 length: 10
J gene: TRBJ2-1
CDR3 protein: ASSFSGNEQF

V gene: TRBV5-4
clone size: NA
CDR3 length: 12
J gene: TRBJ1-2
CDR3 protein: ASSLGGQGNGYT

V gene: TRBV9
clone size: NA
CDR3 length: 11
J gene: TRBJ2-7
CDR3 protein: ASAGGNSYEQY